Given below is one T cell receptor beta chain in context. No antigen is known for it. This sample was included in a study of identical twins. No donor was unhealthy or non-Caucasian. Deletions cut 6 bases from V and 7 bases from J, with 13 bases between. The CDR3 contains 13 residues. Germline CDR1 reads SNHLY; CDR2 reads FYNNEI. Overall study findings and caveats: Memory repertoires lacked the insertion deficit that abundant cord blood beta clonotypes showed. Twins shared out-of-frame alpha sequences with excess low generation probability.

TCRdb reanalysed the 5' RACE reads using MiXCR and keeps one entry per CDR3 protein. The sample contains 450,000 to 500,000 distinct CDR3 sequences, around an eighth of which appear only once. This sample also appeared in a second study, on yellow fever vaccine responses in identical twins. From that second work: Vaccine T cell responses of twins reportedly seemed partly convergent and partly personalized.

Specimen: CD4+ T cells sorted from blood. This receptor was obtained from a young woman in good health. The J gene is TRBJ2-1, the V gene TRBV2; D is unclear. In nucleotides, the CDR3 is TGTGCCAGCAGCTTGAATATGCCGAATGAGCAGTTCTTC. Translating it yields CASSLNMPNEQFF.